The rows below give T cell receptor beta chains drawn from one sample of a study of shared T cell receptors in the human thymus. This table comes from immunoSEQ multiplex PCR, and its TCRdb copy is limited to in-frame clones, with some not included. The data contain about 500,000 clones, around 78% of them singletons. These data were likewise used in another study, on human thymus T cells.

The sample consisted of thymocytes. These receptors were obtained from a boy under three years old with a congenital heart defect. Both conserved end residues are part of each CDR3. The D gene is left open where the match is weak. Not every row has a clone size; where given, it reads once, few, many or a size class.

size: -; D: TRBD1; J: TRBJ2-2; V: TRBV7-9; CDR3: CASSLGTGGNGELFF; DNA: TGTGCCAGCAGCTTGGGGACAGGGGGTAACGGGGAGCTGTTTTTT
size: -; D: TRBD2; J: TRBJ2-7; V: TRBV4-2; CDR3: CASSQGRTSGGPYEQYF; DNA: TGTGCCAGCAGCCAAGGTCGCACTAGCGGGGGGCCCTACGAGCAGTACTTC
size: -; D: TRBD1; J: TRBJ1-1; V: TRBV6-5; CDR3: CASSWDRAEWDTEAFF; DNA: TGTGCCAGCAGTTGGGACAGGGCAGAGTGGGACACTGAAGCTTTCTTT
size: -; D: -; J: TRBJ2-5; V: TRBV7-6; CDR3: CASSFNGVKYQETQYF; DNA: TGTGCCAGCAGCTTTAACGGGGTTAAGTACCAAGAGACCCAGTACTTC
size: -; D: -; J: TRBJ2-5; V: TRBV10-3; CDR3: CAISVEGQETQYF; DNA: TGTGCCATCAGTGTAGAGGGCCAAGAGACCCAGTACTTC
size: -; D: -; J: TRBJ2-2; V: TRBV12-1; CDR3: CASSLGSRGSGELFF; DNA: TGTGCCAGCAGCTTAGGGTCAAGGGGATCCGGGGAGCTGTTTTTT
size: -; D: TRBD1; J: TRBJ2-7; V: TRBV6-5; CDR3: CASSYSGTVTYEQYF; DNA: TGTGCCAGCAGTTACTCCGGGACAGTTACCTACGAGCAGTACTTC
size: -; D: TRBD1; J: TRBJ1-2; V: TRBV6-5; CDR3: CASSARQGAVNGYTF; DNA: TGTGCCAGCAGTGCCCGACAGGGGGCGGTAAATGGCTACACCTTC
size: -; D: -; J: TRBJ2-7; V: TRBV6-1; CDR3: CASSGWQAYEQYF; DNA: TGTGCCAGCAGTGGGTGGCAGGCCTACGAGCAGTACTTC
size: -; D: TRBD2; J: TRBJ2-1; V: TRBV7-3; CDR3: CASSPLAGGPDEQFF; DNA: TGTGCCAGCAGCCCCTTAGCGGGAGGGCCCGATGAGCAGTTCTTC
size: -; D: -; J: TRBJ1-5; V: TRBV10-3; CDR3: CAISNPSQDCRNQPQHF; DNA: TGTGCCATCAGTAATCCCTCTCAGGACTGCAGAAATCAGCCCCAGCATTTT
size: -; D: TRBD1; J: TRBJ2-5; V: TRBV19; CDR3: CASSPGQGAKETQYF; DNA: TGTGCCAGTAGCCCTGGACAGGGGGCAAAAGAGACCCAGTACTTC
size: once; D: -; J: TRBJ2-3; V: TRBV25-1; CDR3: CASSGDFPTDTQYF; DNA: TGTGCCAGCAGTGGGGACTTCCCCACAGATACGCAGTATTTT
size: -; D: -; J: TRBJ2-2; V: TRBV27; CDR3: CASSLFLAGELFF; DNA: TGTGCCAGCAGTTTATTCCTCGCCGGGGAGCTGTTTTTT
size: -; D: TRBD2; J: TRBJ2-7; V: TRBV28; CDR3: CASSPTGVAGGCYEQYF; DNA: TGTGCCAGCAGTCCCACCGGGGTAGCGGGAGGATGTTACGAGCAGTACTTC
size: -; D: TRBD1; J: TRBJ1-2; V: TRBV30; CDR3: CAWPYRGLHYGYTF; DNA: TGTGCCTGGCCCTACAGGGGGCTACACTATGGCTACACCTTC
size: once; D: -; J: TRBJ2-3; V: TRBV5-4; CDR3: CASRANREPTDTQYF; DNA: TGTGCCAGCAGGGCGAACAGGGAACCCACAGATACGCAGTATTTT
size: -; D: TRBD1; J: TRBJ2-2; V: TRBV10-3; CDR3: CAISEDRVRTGELFF; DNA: TGTGCCATCAGTGAAGACAGGGTGCGCACCGGGGAGCTGTTTTTT
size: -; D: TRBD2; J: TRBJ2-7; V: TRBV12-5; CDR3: CATSLAGGPAYEQYF; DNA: TGTGCTACCTCCCTTGCGGGGGGGCCTGCCTACGAGCAGTACTTC
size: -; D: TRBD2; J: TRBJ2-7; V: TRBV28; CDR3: CATLAAVSYEQYF; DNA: TGTGCCACCCTAGCGGCGGTCTCCTACGAGCAGTACTTC
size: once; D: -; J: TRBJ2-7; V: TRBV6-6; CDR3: CASRWGSAGLYEQYF; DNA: TGTGCCAGCAGGTGGGGCTCAGCGGGCCTCTACGAGCAGTACTTC
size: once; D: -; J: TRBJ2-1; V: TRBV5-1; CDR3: CASSSTSQSSYNEQFF; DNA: TGCGCCAGCAGCTCCACTAGCCAAAGCTCCTACAATGAGCAGTTCTTC
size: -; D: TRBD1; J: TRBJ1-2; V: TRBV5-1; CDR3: CASSLDRGDGYTF; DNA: TGCGCCAGCAGCTTGGACAGGGGTGATGGCTACACCTTC
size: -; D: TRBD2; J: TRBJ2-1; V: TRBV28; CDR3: CATTPAGNRNEQFF; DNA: TGTGCCACCACTCCAGCGGGAAACCGGAATGAGCAGTTCTTC
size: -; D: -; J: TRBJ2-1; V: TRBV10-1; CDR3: CASSGGYNEQFF; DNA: TGCGCCAGCAGTGGAGGGTACAATGAGCAGTTCTTC
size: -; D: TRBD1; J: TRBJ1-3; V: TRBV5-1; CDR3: CASSFGGTGGAQWTDTIYF; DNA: TGCGCCAGCAGCTTCGGAGGGACAGGGGGCGCGCAGTGGACGGACACCATATATTTT
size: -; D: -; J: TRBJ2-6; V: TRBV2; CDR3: CASSEPSSGANVLTF; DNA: TGTGCCAGCAGTGAACCCAGCTCTGGGGCCAACGTCCTGACTTTC
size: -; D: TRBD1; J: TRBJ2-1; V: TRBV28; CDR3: CASSPGGFDEQFF; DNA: TGTGCCAGCAGCCCAGGGGGTTTCGATGAGCAGTTCTTC
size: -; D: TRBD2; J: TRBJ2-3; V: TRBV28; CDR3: CASSSYSGVTDTQYF; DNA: TGTGCCAGCAGTTCCTATAGCGGGGTGACAGATACGCAGTATTTT
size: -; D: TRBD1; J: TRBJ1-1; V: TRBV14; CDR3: CASSQDGTGAMNTEAFF; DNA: TGTGCCAGCAGCCAAGACGGGACAGGGGCGATGAACACTGAAGCTTTCTTT
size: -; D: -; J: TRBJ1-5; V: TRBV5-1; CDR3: CASSFGDNSNQPQHF; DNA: TGCGCCAGCAGCTTTGGGGACAATAGCAATCAGCCCCAGCATTTT
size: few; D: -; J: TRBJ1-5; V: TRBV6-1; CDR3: CASSEASDRPNQPQHF; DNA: TGTGCCAGCAGTGAAGCGAGTGACAGACCTAATCAGCCCCAGCATTTT